A single sample gave rise to the 10 T cell receptor beta chains below, sequenced in a study of cytomegalovirus exposure and HLA in healthy donors. In the PCR, 60 Vbeta and 13 Jbeta primers were used. Only in-frame clones appear in the TCRdb table, and some are missing; sequencing was by immunoSEQ multiplex PCR. The sample gives approximately 190,000 clones, more than 80% of which show up once; over 2.5% is in the top ten. Source material: PBMCs. The receptors were gathered from a woman between 45 and 60 years old in good health and CMV-seropositive.

The V gene is TRBV5-1, the J gene TRBJ2-2, with D perhaps TRBD2 (5 bases). Germline CDR1 reads SGHRS; CDR2 reads YFSETQ. V was clipped by 0 bases and J by 6 bases, with 12 bases between them. The CDR3 contains 15 residues. The CDR3 DNA reads TGCGCCAGCAGCTTGGTCCCGCCGGGGTCCGGGGAGCTGTTTTTT. It encodes CASSLVPPGSGELFF.

The chain is built from TRBV6-5 and TRBJ1-4; tentative D call: TRBD1 (6 bases). Germline assignment: CDR1 MNHEY and CDR2 SVGAGI. The CDR3 covers 15 residues. The V end was cut by 8 bases, the J end by 8 bases, with 21 bases between. CDR3 residues: CASGLQGRFLEKLFF. The CDR3 DNA is TGTGCCAGCGGCTTACAGGGAAGGTTTTTGGAAAAACTGTTTTTT.

Points on this clone: Sequence at one end of the junction differs from germline and may be a read error. The chain carries TRBV7-7 and TRBJ2-7; D gene ambiguous. The CDR3 has 13 residues. The germline V gene encodes CDR1 SSHAT and CDR2 FNYEAQ (reference sequence). The CDR3 region has the DNA TGTGCTAGCAGCGTCGGTGAGGCCTACGAGCAGTACTTC. This translates into CASSVGEAYEQYF.

The rearrangement joins TRBV6-6 to TRBJ2-5, with 9 bases aligning to TRBD1. CDR3 length equals 14 residues. Germline V gene data show CDR1 as MNHNY and CDR2 as SVGAGI (reference sequence). V lost 4 bases to trimming and J lost 4 bases; unmatched junction nucleotides: 4. CDR3 amino acids: CASSSGTGLETQYF. The CDR3 DNA is TGTGCCAGCAGTTCGGGGACAGGGTTAGAGACCCAGTACTTC.

This chain joins TRBV2 and TRBJ2-5; TRBD2 might be the D (5 bases). Per the germline V gene, CDR1 is SNHLY and CDR2 is FYNNEI. V was trimmed by 6 bases and J by 5 bases, leaving 10 bases between them. The CDR3 is 12 amino acids. For the CDR3, the DNA is TGTGCCAGCAGGGCTAGCAGCGAGACCCAGTACTTC. Its protein is CASRASSETQYF.

V is TRBV5-5 and J is TRBJ1-4; the match to TRBD1 covers 8 bases. This CDR3 contains 13 residues. The ends lost 4 bases at V and 7 bases at J; junction bases unmatched: 3. CDR1 and CDR2 from the germline V gene are SGHKS and YYEKEE (reference sequence). The CDR3 region is CASSTGGGEKLFF. Here the CDR3 DNA reads TGTGCCAGCAGCACAGGGGGTGGTGAAAAACTGTTTTTT. The variable domain in full, completed from reference TRBV5-5 and TRBJ1-4, reads DAGVTQSPTHLIKTRGQQVTLRCSPISGHKSVSWYQQVLGQGPQFIFQYYEKEERGRGNFPDRFSARQFPNYSSELNVNALLLGDSALYLCASSTGGGEKLFFGSGTQLSVL.

The chain carries TRBV27 and TRBJ1-6, with 11 nucleotides matching TRBD1. The V gene end was trimmed by 4 bases and the J gene end by 9 bases; junction bases not matched to a gene: 5. The CDR3 contains 15 residues. Germline V CDR1 and CDR2: MNHEY, SMNVEV (reference sequence). CDR3 sequence: CASSSYGTGGSPLHF. CDR3 in DNA: TGTGCCAGCAGTTCCTACGGGACAGGGGGTTCACCCCTCCACTTT.

The chain combines TRBV5-4 with TRBJ2-3, with D perhaps TRBD1 (5 bases). Trimming removed 5 bases at V and 2 bases at J, with 12 bases between. CDR1 is SGHNT, CDR2 YYREEE, per germline (reference sequence). The CDR3 contains 14 residues. Here the CDR3 reads CASSSDTFTDTQYF. DNA for the CDR3: TGTGCCAGCAGTTCGGACACCTTCACAGATACGCAGTATTTT.

The chain uses TRBV15 and TRBJ1-1, with D possibly matching TRBD1 (6 bases). Trimming removed 5 bases at V and 0 bases at J, with 13 bases between. CDR1 and CDR2 (germline): LNHNV, YYDKDF (reference sequence). The CDR3 runs to 15 residues. As DNA, the CDR3 is TGTGCCACCAGCTTGGAGGGGGGGATGAACACTGAAGCTTTCTTT. Translated, it gives CATSLEGGMNTEAFF.

This chain connects TRBV11-3 to TRBJ2-7, with 10 bases matching TRBD1. Trimming removed 4 bases from V and 7 bases from J; junction bases left unmatched: 10. The CDR3 contains 15 residues. Germline lookup yields CDR1 SGHNT and CDR2 YENEEA. CDR3 residues: CASSSQPGQGSEQYF. CDR3 DNA sequence: TGTGCCAGCAGCTCCCAGCCGGGACAGGGGTCTGAGCAGTACTTC.